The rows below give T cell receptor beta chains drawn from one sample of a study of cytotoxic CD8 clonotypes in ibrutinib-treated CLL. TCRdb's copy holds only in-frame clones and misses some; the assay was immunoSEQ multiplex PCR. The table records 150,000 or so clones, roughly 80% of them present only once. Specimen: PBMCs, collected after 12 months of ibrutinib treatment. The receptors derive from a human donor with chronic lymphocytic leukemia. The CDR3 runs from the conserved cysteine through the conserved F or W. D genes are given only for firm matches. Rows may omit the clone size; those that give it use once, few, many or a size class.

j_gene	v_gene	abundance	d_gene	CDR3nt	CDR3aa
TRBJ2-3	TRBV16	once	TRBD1	TGTGCCAGCAGCCAGCCGGACAGGGCGACAGATACGCAGTATTTT	CASSQPDRATDTQYF
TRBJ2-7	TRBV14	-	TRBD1	TGTGCCAGCAGCCCTTGGGACAGCCTCGAGCAGTACTTC	CASSPWDSLEQYF
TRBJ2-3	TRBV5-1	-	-	TGCGCCAGCAGCTTGGGAGGTAGCCCAGATACGCAGTATTTT	CASSLGGSPDTQYF
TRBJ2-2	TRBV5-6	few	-	TGTGCCAGCAGCCGGGAGACCGGGGAGCTGTTTTTT	CASSRETGELFF
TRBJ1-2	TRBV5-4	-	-	TGTGCCAGCAGCTTGCCGAGACCGGGACACACGAACTATGGCTACACCTTC	CASSLPRPGHTNYGYTF
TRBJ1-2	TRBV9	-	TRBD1	TGTGCCAGCAGCGTAGGGACGGGGACAGGGGGCAATCACTATGGCTACACCTTC	CASSVGTGTGGNHYGYTF
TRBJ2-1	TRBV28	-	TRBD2	TGTGCCAGCAGTTTTATAGCGGGGAGCTCCTACAATGAGCAGTTCTTC	CASSFIAGSSYNEQFF
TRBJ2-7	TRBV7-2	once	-	TGTGCCAGCAGCTTAGCCTTAGACAGTAGTCGCGAGCAGTACTTC	CASSLALDSSREQYF
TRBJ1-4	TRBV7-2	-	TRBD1	TGTGCCAGCAGCTTGAAATACAGGGGGCATAATGAAAAACTGTTTTTT	CASSLKYRGHNEKLFF
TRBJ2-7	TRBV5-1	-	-	TGCGCCAGCAGCTCCTCGGGACAAGGACCCTACGAGCAGTACTTC	CASSSSGQGPYEQYF
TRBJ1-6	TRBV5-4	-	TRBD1	TGTGCCAGCAGCTTACCAGGGGGCTCATTTTCACCCCTCCACTTT	CASSLPGGSFSPLHF
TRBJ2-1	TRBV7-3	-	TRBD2	TGTGCCAGCAGCAAAACTAGCGGGAGCTTGAATGAGCAGTTCTTC	CASSKTSGSLNEQFF
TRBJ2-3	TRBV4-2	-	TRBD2	TGTGCCTCGAAATCTAGCGGGGGGGCAGATACGCAGTATTTT	CASKSSGGADTQYF
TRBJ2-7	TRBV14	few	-	TGTGCCAGCAGCAGTATTGGCAGGGCATCCGAGCAGTACTTC	CASSSIGRASEQYF